Each of the 30 T cell receptor beta chains below was sequenced from the same sample in a study of human T cells and chemical hapten exposure. Time point given: pre-sensitization, week 0. Stated treatment: therapeutic diphenylcyclopropenone sensitization with weekly scalp DPC. TCRdb fed the RACE reads into MiXCR, producing one record per CDR3 protein. The data show more than 50,000 distinct CDR3 sequences, 5.5% to 7.5% seen once. The sample in question was whole blood, obtained in connection with sensitization to the hapten diphenylcyclopropenone (DPC). The receptors stem from a woman aged 25 to 39 with alopecia areata. Some clones in this sample may be carry-over from other donors' samples.

The table lists this clonotype with many counts. This chain connects TRBV29-1 to TRBJ2-5; D is uncertain. V was shortened by 7 bases and J by 2 bases, with 11 bases between the two germline ends. In germline, CDR1 is SQVTM, CDR2 ANQGSEA. This CDR3 comprises 12 residues. CDR3 sequence: CSADRAQETQYF. In nucleotides, the CDR3 is TGCAGCGCGGACCGGGCTCAAGAGACCCAGTACTTC.

This clonotype was seen at least ten times. V gene TRBV7-9 combines with J gene TRBJ2-3, with 8 nucleotides matching TRBD1. The germline CDR1 and CDR2 sequences are SEHNR and FQNEAQ (reference sequence). The junction had 6 bases not matched to a gene; V was cut back by 6 bases and J by 4 bases. This CDR3 region has 14 residues. The CDR3 DNA sequence: TGTGCCAGCAGTTCTACAGGGGGTCCAGATACGCAGTATTTT. It yields the protein CASSSTGGPDTQYF.

This clonotype was counted many times. J is TRBJ1-2 and V is TRBV12-3 or TRBV12-4; 10 bases fit TRBD1. The trim removed 6 bases at V and 6 bases at J, leaving 16 bases unmatched. The CDR3 is 17 residues long. CDR3 sequence: CASRLTTTRDRGHGYTF. The DNA for the CDR3 is TGTGCCAGCAGACTAACTACGACTCGGGACAGGGGCCATGGCTACACCTTC.

This clonotype has a count of ten or more. The chain recombines TRBV29-1 with TRBJ2-7, with 7 positions matching TRBD1. The CDR3 sequence is 12 residues long. Germline V gene sequence: CDR1 SQVTM, CDR2 ANQGSEA. Trimming removed 3 bases from V and 3 bases from J; junction bases left unmatched: 2. DNA of the CDR3: TGCAGCGTTGAGGCAGGGGGCTACGAGCAGTACTTC. This codes for CSVEAGGYEQYF.

This clonotype has at least ten counts. The CDR3 is CASSLVSPGLGYEQYF. CDR3 in DNA: TGTGCCAGCAGCTTAGTATCGCCGGGACTAGGATACGAGCAGTACTTC. The chain links TRBV11-2 to TRBJ2-7, with 8 bases that match TRBD2. After removal of 1 base from V and 4 bases from J, the junction contained 9 bases not matched to a gene. The CDR3 runs 16 residues. Germline V CDR1 and CDR2: SGHAT, FQNNGV.

This clonotype was counted many times. The rearrangement uses TRBV3-1 and TRBJ1-1; no reliable D call. V was clipped by 4 bases and J by 1 base, with 10 bases between them. The CDR3 sequence is 14 residues long. In germline, CDR1 is LGHDT, CDR2 YNNKEL (reference sequence). CDR3 coding DNA: TGTGCCAGCAGCCCCAGACCAGGGAACACTGAAGCTTTCTTT. Protein sequence: CASSPRPGNTEAFF.

The table lists this clonotype with many counts. This rearrangement joins TRBV11-1 to TRBJ1-1, with D uncertain. Germline V gives CDR1 SGHAT, CDR2 FQDESV (reference sequence). The ends were cut back, 5 bases at V and 3 bases at J, with 16 bases in the middle. The CDR3 is 15 amino acids. In DNA, the CDR3 is TGTGCCAGCAGCCGTTCCTCCCTTTGGGACACTGAAGCTTTCTTT. This gives the protein CASSRSSLWDTEAFF.

This clonotype was counted at least ten times. This sequence joins TRBV5-1 and TRBJ2-2, with a possible D match to TRBD1 (5 bases). Germline assignment: CDR1 SGHRS and CDR2 YFSETQ. V lost 3 bases, J lost 3 bases, and 9 bases lay in between. CDR3 size: 14 residues. In nucleotides, the CDR3 is TGCGCCAGCAGCTCGATGACAGACACCGGGGAGCTGTTTTTT. It is translated as CASSSMTDTGELFF.

This clonotype was detected many times. The CDR3 DNA reads TGTGCCAGCAGCCCCGGCCCCAGGGGCTACGAGCAGTACTTC. It yields the protein CASSPGPRGYEQYF. The chain has TRBV7-9 and TRBJ2-7, with a possible D match to TRBD1 (6 bases). Trimming left V 5 bases short and J 3 bases short, with 14 bases between. CDR3 length equals 14 residues. Germline values: CDR1 SEHNR, CDR2 FQNEAQ (reference sequence).

The sample holds many counts of this clonotype. The chain is built from TRBV12-3 or TRBV12-4 and TRBJ2-3; possibly TRBD2 for D (6 bases). V was pared by 6 bases and J by 3 bases, with 16 bases between. The CDR3 spans 15 residues. The CDR3 loop reads CASRIDGGGTDTQYF. For the CDR3, the DNA is TGTGCCAGCAGAATTGACGGGGGTGGGACAGATACGCAGTATTTT.

This clonotype was counted many times. This rearrangement joins TRBV7-8 to TRBJ2-2; D uncertain. The CDR3 totals 13 residues. Germline V gene data show CDR1 as SGHVS and CDR2 as FQNEAQ. Trimming cost V 3 bases and J 5 bases, with 7 bases left between them. CDR3 protein: CASSLGKTGELFF. CDR3 bases: TGTGCCAGCAGCTTGGGGAAGACCGGGGAGCTGTTTTTT.

This clonotype was counted only a few times. The rearrangement uses TRBV5-4 and TRBJ1-6, with 8 bases matching TRBD1. The V gene end was trimmed by 0 bases and the J gene end by 8 bases; junction bases not matched to a gene: 7. CDR3 length equals 16 residues. Germline CDR1 reads SGHNT; CDR2 reads YYREEE (reference sequence). The CDR3 loop is CASSLAGGQGDSPLHF. The CDR3 bases are TGTGCCAGCAGCTTGGCGGGTGGACAGGGCGATTCACCCCTCCACTTT.

Ten or more counts support this clonotype. V and J are TRBV3-1 and TRBJ1-1; D gene ambiguous. This CDR3 spans 17 amino acids. Germline CDR1 reads LGHDT; CDR2 reads YNNKEL (reference sequence). The germline V and J ends were trimmed by 4 bases and 4 bases, with 22 bases remaining between them. The CDR3 protein is CASSRKLMGGSGTEAFF. Here the CDR3 DNA reads TGTGCCAGCAGCCGGAAACTCATGGGAGGCTCTGGCACTGAAGCTTTCTTT.

In its sample, this clonotype was seen once. The genes are TRBV7-2 and TRBJ2-6; 9 bases are a match to TRBD2. There are 19 residues in the CDR3. V was clipped by 4 bases and J by 2 bases; unmatched bases: 12. Germline loops: CDR1 SGHTA, CDR2 FQGNSA. The CDR3 DNA reads TGTGCCAGCAGCTCTGCTGGTGGCGGGGGGGCCACTGGGGCCAACGTCCTGACTTTC. Translating gives CASSSAGGGGATGANVLTF.

The chain links TRBV19 to TRBJ2-6; a weak D match, TRBD2 (6 bases). V was pared by 5 bases and J by 2 bases, with 16 bases between. The CDR3 runs to 17 residues. Germline values: CDR1 LNHDA, CDR2 SQIVND (reference sequence). The CDR3 region is CASSPGGYLPGANVLTF. Here the CDR3 DNA reads TGTGCCAGTAGTCCTGGGGGGTACCTACCTGGGGCCAACGTCCTGACTTTC.

This clonotype was found many times. The rearrangement links TRBV12-3 or TRBV12-4 to TRBJ2-1, with 8 bases identical to TRBD2. The length of the CDR3 is 16 residues. V was pared by 5 bases and J by 0 bases, with 6 bases of the junction left unmatched. CDR3 loop: CASSPAGGSSYNEQFF. The CDR3 DNA reads as TGTGCCAGCAGTCCGGCGGGGGGTTCCTCCTACAATGAGCAGTTCTTC.

In its sample, this clonotype was seen many times. The CDR3 loop is CSVAEFISYEQYF. The DNA of the CDR3 is TGCAGCGTTGCGGAATTCATCTCCTACGAGCAGTACTTC. The chain recombines TRBV29-1 with TRBJ2-7; D uncertain. V lost 4 bases and J 0 bases, leaving 10 bases between the germline ends. The V gene's germline CDR1 is SQVTM and CDR2 ANQGSEA. CDR3 length: 13 residues.

This clonotype was seen only a few times. The chain links TRBV5-5 to TRBJ1-6; no clear D. CDR1 and CDR2 from the germline V gene are SGHKS and YYEKEE (reference sequence). The V gene lost 3 bases and the J gene lost 7 bases, with 14 bases spanning the gap. This CDR3 contains 15 residues. CDR3 sequence reads: CASSYGLETNSPLHF. CDR3 in DNA: TGTGCCAGCAGCTATGGTTTGGAAACCAATTCACCCCTCCACTTT.

The sample holds many counts of this clonotype. The chain combines TRBV29-1 with TRBJ1-1; D call uncertain. The CDR3 sequence is 13 residues long. Between the trimmed V and J ends, which lost 1 base and 2 bases, there was a span of 8 bases. The germline V gene encodes CDR1 SQVTM and CDR2 ANQGSEA. The CDR3 protein is CSVEGIFNTEAFF. The CDR3 nucleotides read TGCAGCGTTGAAGGAATCTTTAACACTGAAGCTTTCTTT.

This clonotype showed up many times. The chain uses TRBV25-1 and TRBJ2-3; no definite D call. The CDR3 runs 16 residues. Trimming took 5 bases from V and 1 from J, leaving 16 bases between them. Per the germline V gene, CDR1 is MGHDK and CDR2 is SYGVNS. The DNA for the CDR3 is TGTGCCAGCAGTCCCCTATCGGCCGGAGGCACAGATACGCAGTATTTT. It specifies CASSPLSAGGTDTQYF.

This clonotype was recorded at least ten times. The chain has TRBV2 and TRBJ1-2, with 7 bases aligning to TRBD1. The length of the CDR3 is 16 residues. The junction had 9 bases not matched to a gene; V was cut back by 0 bases and J by 5 bases. Germline V gene lookup returns CDR1 SNHLY and CDR2 FYNNEI. The CDR3 DNA reads as TGTGCCAGCAGTGAAGCCGAAACAGGGGAACTGTATGGCTACACCTTC. Translating it yields CASSEAETGELYGYTF.

This clonotype was seen repeatedly, ten times or more. J is TRBJ1-6 and V is TRBV7-9; the match to TRBD1 covers 8 bases. Germline CDR1 reads SEHNR; CDR2 reads FQNEAQ (reference sequence). V gave up 5 bases and J gave up 9 bases; unmatched junction bases: 18. The CDR3 has 18 amino acids. The CDR3 DNA reads as TGTGCCAGCAGCCGCATAGCCCCTCTAACAGGGGGAAGTTCACCCCTCCACTTT. Protein sequence: CASSRIAPLTGGSSPLHF.

The sample holds many counts of this clonotype. The chain couples TRBV12-3 or TRBV12-4 to TRBJ1-5, with D perhaps TRBD1 (5 bases). V shed 6 bases and J shed 15 bases, with 21 bases lying between them. The CDR3 has 13 residues. In DNA form, the CDR3 reads TGTGCCAGCAGCCCGGGACCGGGGACCCCCGGGCATTTT. This encodes CASSPGPGTPGHF.

This clonotype was counted many times. V is TRBV29-1 and J is TRBJ1-1; 8 bases map to TRBD1. This CDR3 is built from 13 residues. Germline loops: CDR1 SQVTM, CDR2 ANQGSEA. V shed 5 bases, J shed 3 bases, and the junction held 5 bases outside the gene matches. CDR3 in amino acids: CSVKQTGDTEAFF. CDR3 coding DNA: TGCAGCGTTAAGCAGACAGGGGACACTGAAGCTTTCTTT.

This clonotype has a handful of counts. The chain links TRBV11-1 to TRBJ1-1; D is ambiguous. This CDR3 region has 13 residues. V lost 5 bases, J lost 0 bases, and 7 bases lay in between. Germline V gene sequence: CDR1 SGHAT, CDR2 FQDESV (reference sequence). This chain's CDR3 is CASSAQMNTEAFF. The CDR3 region has the DNA TGTGCCAGCAGCGCCCAGATGAACACTGAAGCTTTCTTT.

With respect to this clonotype: A read error is possible here, since a much larger clone lies one base away. The rearrangement uses TRBV12-3 or TRBV12-4 and TRBJ2-7, with 10 bases that match TRBD2. The CDR3 length is 15 residues. The DNA of the CDR3 is TGTGTCAGCAGCCCAGAGCGGGGGGGAACCTACGAGCAGTACTTC. Its protein is CVSSPERGGTYEQYF.

This clonotype was counted between two and nine times. The chain couples TRBV7-9 to TRBJ1-4; D remains unclear. The V gene lost 2 bases and the J gene lost 3 bases, with 7 bases spanning the gap. This CDR3 spans 14 amino acids. Germline V gene lookup returns CDR1 SEHNR and CDR2 FQNEAQ (reference sequence). The CDR3 nucleotides are TGTGCCAGCAGCTTAACTTCCCCTAATGAAAAACTGTTTTTT. Its protein is CASSLTSPNEKLFF.

This clonotype was observed many times. The junction differs from germline at one of its ends, possibly a read error. The V call is TRBV6-5, the J call TRBJ1-1; possibly TRBD1 for D (6 bases). CDR1 MNHEY and CDR2 SVGAGI come from the germline V gene. This CDR3 is built from 16 residues. CDR3 nucleotides: TGTGCCAGCAGCTACTTTCAGGGGACGGGGAACACTGAAGCTTTCTTT. Translation gives CASSYFQGTGNTEAFF.

At least ten counts were recorded for this clonotype. The chain is built from TRBV29-1 and TRBJ1-4; TRBD1 aligns across 7 bases. In germline, CDR1 is SQVTM, CDR2 ANQGSEA. Trimming removed 5 bases from V and 0 bases from J; junction bases left unmatched: 3. CDR3 size: 14 residues. CDR3 region: CSVLGTATNEKLFF. The DNA for the CDR3 is TGCAGCGTTCTTGGGACAGCAACTAATGAAAAACTGTTTTTT.

There are many counts of this clonotype. V is TRBV25-1 and J is TRBJ2-7; D may be TRBD1 (5 bases). There are 15 residues in the CDR3. V lost 1 base to trimming and J lost 5 bases, with 15 bases between them. In germline, CDR1 is MGHDK, CDR2 SYGVNS. The CDR3 is CASSESRGSQDEQYF. The CDR3, as DNA: TGTGCCAGCAGTGAATCTAGGGGTTCTCAGGACGAGCAGTACTTC.